The entry that follows covers one T cell receptor beta chain sequence. Its antigen is unidentified. The study ran its PCR with 60 Vbeta and 13 Jbeta primers. Data came from immunoSEQ multiplex PCR; TCRdb stores just in-frame clones and leaves some out. This table holds 150,000 or so clones, over 65% found once. This sample was included in a study of cytomegalovirus exposure and HLA in healthy donors. Overall study findings and caveats: By a later analysis, the bulk of CMV-associated TCR beta chains appeared HLA-restricted.

V dropped 0 bases and J dropped 4 bases, with 13 bases sitting between them. This CDR3 is built from 15 residues. Germline V gene lookup returns CDR1 SGDLS and CDR2 YYNGEE. The sequencing sample was made of PBMCs. The chain carries TRBV9 and TRBJ1-1, with TRBD1 as a possible D gene (5 bases). The origin of this receptor is a man aged 40-49 years in good health and CMV-seropositive. In DNA, the CDR3 is TGTGCCAGCAGCGTAGCAGGCAGGGTGAGCACTGAAGCTTTCTTT. It encodes CASSVAGRVSTEAFF.